This T cell receptor beta chain stems from a study of blood T cell repertoires in COVID-19. Study-level background: From the United States, Italy and Spain came samples of acute and convalescent COVID-19.

In the study's own analysis: Nucleated cell number was recorded as an estimate derived from reference gene primer amplification. The protocol was immunoSEQ multiplex PCR, while the TCRdb copy is restricted to in-frame clones and leaves out a portion. V and J calls and clone size are those listed in that table; D and trimming were worked out from the DNA. The sample shows some 170,000 clones, about four fifths of them seen only once. The germline V gene encodes CDR1 LNHDA and CDR2 SQIVND (reference sequence). Trimming took 6 bases from V and 2 from J, leaving 13 bases between them. This CDR3 region has 15 residues.

The chain has TRBV19 and TRBJ2-2; D not resolved. Sequencing was carried out using peripheral blood. This receptor was identified in a woman aged 35 to 49 with COVID-19, enrolled during active disease. This chain's CDR3 is CASRTSVPNTGELFF. CDR3 in DNA: TGTGCCAGTAGAACTTCGGTCCCAAACACCGGGGAGCTGTTTTTT.